This T cell receptor beta chain derives from a study of naive and memory T cell subsets. Study-level findings and limits: From naive to CM, EM and EMRA, diversity decreased and Gini increased. Between naive and memory subsets, TCR abundance power law exponents differed. No ground truth validated the naive and memory repertoire findings.

CDR1 is SGHRS and CDR2 is YFSETQ in the germline V gene. The CDR3 runs to 14 residues. Deletions cut 1 base from V and 7 bases from J, with 12 bases between. Alpha and beta libraries were amplified separately from the second PCR onward. This clonotype was seen more than once but under ten times. Its antigen remains unknown. Both TRBC1 and TRBC2 were covered by a beta constant-region primer of two equimolar oligonucleotides. Nested alpha and beta constant-region primers with the SP2 primer drove four PCR rounds on ligated cDNA. TCRdb reanalysed the UMI-ligation and nested PCR reads using MiXCR and keeps one entry per CDR3 protein. Of about 82,000 distinct CDR3 sequences in the sample, about 10% were seen once.

V gene TRBV5-1 combines with J gene TRBJ2-4, with TRBD1 as a possible D gene (7 bases). Source material: naive CD8+ T cells from blood. The clonotype comes from a human donor in good health. The CDR3 sequence: CASSLSTGRNIQYF. In DNA form, the CDR3 reads TGCGCCAGCAGCTTGTCGACAGGGAGGAACATTCAGTACTTC. Complete variable domain (other parts from reference TRBV5-1 and TRBJ2-4): KAGVTQTPRYLIKTRGQQVTLSCSPISGHRSVSWYQQTPGQGLQFLFEYFSETQRNKGNFPGRFSGRQFSNSRSEMNVSTLELGDSALYLCASSLSTGRNIQYFGAGTRLSVL.